The TCR beta chain described here comes from a study of vaccination and CD4 T cells after COVID-19. Sample treatment: approximately 10-day PBMC culture with coronavirus spike peptide pools or control peptides (ViraFEST assay). During the years 2011-2018, before the COVID-19 pandemic, the unexposed donor's CD4+ T cells were collected. Findings and limits, study-wide: Convalescent patients gained a median about 85% of their reactive clones only post-vaccination.

Of note for this clonotype: Its antigen is still unknown.

Germline CDR1 and CDR2: MNHEY and SVGAGI. The V and J ends lost 0 bases and 8 bases respectively, with 4 bases between them. The CDR3 runs to 12 residues. Oncomine TCR Beta short-read sequencing was applied to DNA from cultured CD4+ T cells. Researchers extracted genomic DNA from CD4+ T cells that had been cultured. MiXCR, run by TCRdb on the PCR reads, gives a single entry per CDR3 protein. The data show about 9,500 distinct CDR3 sequences, 30% to 40% seen once. The sequence derives from a human donor in good health. Sequencing was performed on CD4+ T cells from blood, cultured in vitro. The V gene is TRBV6-5, the J gene TRBJ2-2, with D uncertain. The CDR3 reads CASSYSAGELFF. The CDR3 DNA follows: TGTGCCAGCAGTTACTCTGCGGGGGAGCTGTTTTTT.